This TCR beta chain is from a study of blood T cells in healthy people across ages. This clonotype was counted a single time. Its specificity is not known. Together with a sample-barcoded 5' primer, a J-beta primer mix was included in a second PCR lasting roughly 6 to 12 cycles. Every cDNA molecule carried a tag from a template-switch adaptor bearing 12 random nucleotides. TCRdb reprocessed the 5' RACE reads via MiXCR and lists one record per CDR3 protein. The sample carries about 640,000 distinct CDR3 sequences, around 54% recorded once. There are 15 residues in the CDR3. CDR1 and CDR2 (germline): MGHDK, SYGVNS. Trimming shortened V by 4 bases and J by 7 bases, and 16 bases separated the two germline ends. Study results and caveats: While age rose, TCR beta diversity per million T cells dropped in a roughly linear way.

The rearrangement joins TRBV25-1 to TRBJ1-4; maybe TRBD1 (5 bases). The source of this sequence is a man in his fifties or sixties in good health. What was sequenced was blood. The CDR3, as DNA: TGTGCCAGCAGTGTCAACACCGGGAGGGGTGAAAAACTGTTTTTT. This encodes CASSVNTGRGEKLFF.